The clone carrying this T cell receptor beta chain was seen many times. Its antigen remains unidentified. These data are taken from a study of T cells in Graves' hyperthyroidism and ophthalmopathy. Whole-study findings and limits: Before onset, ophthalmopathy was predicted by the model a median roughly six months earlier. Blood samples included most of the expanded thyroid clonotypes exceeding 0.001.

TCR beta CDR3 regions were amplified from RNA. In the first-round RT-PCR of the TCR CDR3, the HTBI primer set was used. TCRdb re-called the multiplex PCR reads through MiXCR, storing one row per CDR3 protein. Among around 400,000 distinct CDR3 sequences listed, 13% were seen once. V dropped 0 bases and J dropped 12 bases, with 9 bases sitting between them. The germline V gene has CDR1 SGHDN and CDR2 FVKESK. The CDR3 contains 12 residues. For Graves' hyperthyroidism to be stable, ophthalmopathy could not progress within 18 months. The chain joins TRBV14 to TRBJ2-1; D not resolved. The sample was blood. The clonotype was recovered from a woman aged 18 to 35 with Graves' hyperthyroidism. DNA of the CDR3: TGTGCCAGCAGCCAAGACCATGGTGCGCAGTTCTTC. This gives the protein CASSQDHGAQFF. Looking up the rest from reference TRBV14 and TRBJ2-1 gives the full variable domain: EAGVTQFPSHSVIEKGQTVTLRCDPISGHDNLYWYRRVMGKEIKFLLHFVKESKQDESGMPNNRFLAERTGGTYSTLKVQPAELEDSGVYFCASSQDHGAQFFGPGTRLTVL.